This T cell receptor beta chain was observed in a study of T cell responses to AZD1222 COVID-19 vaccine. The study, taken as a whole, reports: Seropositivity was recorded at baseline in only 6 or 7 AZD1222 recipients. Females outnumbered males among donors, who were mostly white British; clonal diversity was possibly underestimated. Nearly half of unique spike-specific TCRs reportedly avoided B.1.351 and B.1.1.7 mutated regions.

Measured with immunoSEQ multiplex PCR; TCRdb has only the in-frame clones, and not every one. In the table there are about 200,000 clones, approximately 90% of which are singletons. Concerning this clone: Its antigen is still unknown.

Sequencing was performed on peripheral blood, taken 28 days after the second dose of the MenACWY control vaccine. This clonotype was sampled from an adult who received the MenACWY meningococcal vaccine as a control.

CDR3 bases: TGTGCCAGCAGTTACTGGGGACAGGGTAACACCGGGGAGCTGTTTTTT. Amino acids: CASSYWGQGNTGELFF. The rearrangement uses TRBV6-6 and TRBJ2-2; TRBD1 agrees at 9 bases. The CDR3 runs to 16 residues. After removal of 1 base from V and 2 bases from J, the junction contained 2 bases not matched to a gene. Germline loops: CDR1 MNHNY, CDR2 SVGAGI (reference sequence).